This TCR beta chain stems from a study of OX40 agonist ivuxolimab in advanced cancers. In the study overall: Ivuxolimab, which targeted the costimulatory receptor OX40 (CD134), was an agonistic, fully human IgG2 monoclonal antibody. Among the approximately 54 dose-escalation patients, about 19 had hepatocellular carcinoma, about 15 melanoma, 9 renal cell carcinoma and 9 head and neck cancer. Three dose-escalation patients achieved partial responses, one with hepatocellular carcinoma and two with cutaneous melanoma. The purpose of peripheral TCRbeta sequencing was to test whether ivuxolimab changed TCR sequence diversity and led to clonal T-cell expansion. The paper describes the monotherapy dose-escalation part (N = 52 patients) of the phase I trial of ivuxolimab. Intravenous ivuxolimab was administered to patients every 2 weeks at six dose levels: 0.01, 0.1, 0.3, 1.5, 3 and 10 mg/kg. Patients were allowed to have had prior anti-PD-1, anti-PD-L1 or anti-CTLA-4 therapy, and approximately 39% of the dose-escalation patients had been treated with checkpoint inhibitors. The dose-escalation cohort was around 83% male with a mean age of about 54 years, ranging from about 20 to 80. Findings and caveats that apply to the study as a whole: Partial responders in the 0.1-3.0 mg/kg groups had among the lowest normalized peripheral clonal expansion, especially among CD8+ T cells. Low levels of normalized T-cell clonal expansion were also seen in some patients who did not respond. At doses from 0.1 to 3.0 mg/kg, clonal expansion was seen in both CD4+ and CD8+ blood T cells between baseline and week 6. The antigen specificity of the clonally expanded peripheral T cells was not determined. On average, CD8+ T cells showed more expanded clones than CD4+ T cells after ivuxolimab.

Patients with autoimmune disease history or receiving systemic immunosuppression were excluded from the trial. Peripheral blood for TCR sequencing was collected from all dose cohorts at baseline, on cycle 4 day 1, and on cycle 7 day 1. The samples were drawn from a first-in-human, open-label, multicenter phase I dose-escalation trial of ivuxolimab. Adults with locally advanced or metastatic melanoma, renal cell, hepatocellular, or head and neck squamous cell carcinoma were enrolled in the trial. Before TCR sequencing, CD4+ T cells and CD8+ T cells from peripheral blood were sorted into separate populations. The germline V gene (reference sequence) gives CDR1 as MNHNY and CDR2 as SVGAGI. Trimming costs V 6 bases and J 10 bases, and their ends lie 13 bases apart. There are 12 amino acids in the CDR3, from cysteine to phenylalanine inclusive. Only the CDR3 region is kept as DNA, spanning 36 bases read in frame from base 1.

To sequence the TCRbeta CDR3 region, genomic DNA was isolated from the sorted cells. The immunoSEQ Assay was used for sequencing of TCRbeta CDR3 regions. Drawn from immuneACCESS, this table holds only the in-frame rearrangements with V and J called that TCRdb kept. Clones are partly lost; checked studies trace under half to an unresolved V gene and leave the rest unexplained. Here the sample has 30,000 to 35,000 clones; over 60% occur a single time. The top ten constitute roughly 19% of the sample. Regarding this clone: Its antigen is still unknown. The input lacks base qualities; no much larger clone sits a single base away.

Rearrangement joined TRBV6-6 to TRBJ1-5; the D gene is possibly TRBD1, with 6 bases matching. The sequence was obtained from an adult with an advanced solid tumor such as melanoma, head and neck, liver or kidney cancer. This material consisted of CD4+ or CD8+ T cells sorted from blood, taken in a trial of the OX40 agonist ivuxolimab. The nucleotide sequence reads TGTGCCAGCAGGGCGGGGGGGGGCCCCCAGCATTTT. This is translated as CASRAGGGPQHF.